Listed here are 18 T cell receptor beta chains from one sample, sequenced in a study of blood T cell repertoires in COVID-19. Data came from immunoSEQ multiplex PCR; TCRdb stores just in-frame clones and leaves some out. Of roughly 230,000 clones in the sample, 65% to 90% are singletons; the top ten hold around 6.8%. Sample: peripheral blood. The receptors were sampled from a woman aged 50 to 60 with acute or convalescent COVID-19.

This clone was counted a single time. In nucleotides, the CDR3 is TGTGCCAGTAGTACGCCCGGGACAGGGGGCTACGAGCAGTACTTC. This gives the protein CASSTPGTGGYEQYF. The J gene is TRBJ2-7, the V gene TRBV19; TRBD1 aligns across 11 bases. The CDR3 contains 15 residues. The V gene's germline CDR1 is LNHDA and CDR2 SQIVND (reference sequence). The J segment lost 3 bases and the V segment lost 4 bases, leaving 5 bases of the junction unmatched.

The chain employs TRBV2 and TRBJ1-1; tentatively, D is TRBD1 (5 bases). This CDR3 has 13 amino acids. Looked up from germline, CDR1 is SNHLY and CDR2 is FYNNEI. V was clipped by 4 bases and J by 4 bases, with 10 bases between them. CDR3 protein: CASSVDSITEAFF. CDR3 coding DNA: TGTGCCAGCAGTGTTGACAGCATCACTGAAGCTTTCTTT.

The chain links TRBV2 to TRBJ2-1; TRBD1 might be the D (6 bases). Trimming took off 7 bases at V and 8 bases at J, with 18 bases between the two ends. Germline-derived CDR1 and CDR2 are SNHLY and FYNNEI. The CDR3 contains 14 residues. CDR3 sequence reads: CASIPWTAQDEQFF. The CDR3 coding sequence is TGTGCCAGCATCCCTTGGACAGCCCAGGATGAGCAGTTCTTC. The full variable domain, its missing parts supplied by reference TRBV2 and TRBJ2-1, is EPEVTQTPSHQVTQMGQEVILRCVPISNHLYFYWYRQILGQKVEFLVSFYNNEISEKSEIFDDQFSVERPDGSNFTLKIRSTKLEDSAMYFCASIPWTAQDEQFFGPGTRLTVL.

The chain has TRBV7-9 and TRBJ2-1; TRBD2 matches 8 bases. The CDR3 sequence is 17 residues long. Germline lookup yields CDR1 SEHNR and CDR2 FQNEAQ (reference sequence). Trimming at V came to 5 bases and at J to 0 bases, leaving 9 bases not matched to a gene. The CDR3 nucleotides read TGTGCCAGCAGCGCATTCGGACTAGCCAGCTCCTACAATGAGCAGTTCTTC. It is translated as CASSAFGLASSYNEQFF.

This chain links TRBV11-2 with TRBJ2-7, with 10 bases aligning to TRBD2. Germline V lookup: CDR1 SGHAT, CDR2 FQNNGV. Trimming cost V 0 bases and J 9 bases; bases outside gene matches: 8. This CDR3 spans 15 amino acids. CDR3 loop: CASSLEWTSGIVQYF. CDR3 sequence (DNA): TGTGCCAGCAGCTTAGAGTGGACTAGCGGTATCGTGCAGTACTTC.

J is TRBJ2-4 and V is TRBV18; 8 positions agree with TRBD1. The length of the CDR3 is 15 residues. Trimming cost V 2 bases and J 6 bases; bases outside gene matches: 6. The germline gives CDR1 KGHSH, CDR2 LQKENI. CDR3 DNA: TGTGCCAGCTCACCAGGGCAGGGGGCGGTAAACATTCAGTACTTC. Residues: CASSPGQGAVNIQYF.

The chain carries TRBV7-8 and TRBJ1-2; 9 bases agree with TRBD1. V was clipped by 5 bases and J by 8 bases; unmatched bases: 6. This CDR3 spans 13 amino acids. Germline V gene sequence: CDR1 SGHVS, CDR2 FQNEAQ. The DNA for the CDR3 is TGTGCCAGCAGCCAACAGGGGGCTGGCGGCTACACCTTC. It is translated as CASSQQGAGGYTF.

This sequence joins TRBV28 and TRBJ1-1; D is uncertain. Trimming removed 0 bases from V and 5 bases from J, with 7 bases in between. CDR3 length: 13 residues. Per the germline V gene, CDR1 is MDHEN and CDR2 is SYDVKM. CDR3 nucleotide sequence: TGTGCCAGCAGTTTATGGCCCGGGACTGAAGCTTTCTTT. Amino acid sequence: CASSLWPGTEAFF.

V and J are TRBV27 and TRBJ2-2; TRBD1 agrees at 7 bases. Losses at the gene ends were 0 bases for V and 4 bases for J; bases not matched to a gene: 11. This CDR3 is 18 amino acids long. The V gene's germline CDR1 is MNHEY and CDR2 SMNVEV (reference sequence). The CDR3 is CASSLSILWTGGTGELFF. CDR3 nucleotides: TGTGCCAGCAGTTTATCGATTCTCTGGACAGGCGGCACCGGGGAGCTGTTTTTT.

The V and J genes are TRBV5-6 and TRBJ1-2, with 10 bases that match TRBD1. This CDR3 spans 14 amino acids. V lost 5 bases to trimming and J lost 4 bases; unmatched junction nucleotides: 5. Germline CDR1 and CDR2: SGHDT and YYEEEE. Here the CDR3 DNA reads TGTGCCAGCAGGCGGGACAGGGGACCCTATGGCTACACCTTC. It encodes CASRRDRGPYGYTF.

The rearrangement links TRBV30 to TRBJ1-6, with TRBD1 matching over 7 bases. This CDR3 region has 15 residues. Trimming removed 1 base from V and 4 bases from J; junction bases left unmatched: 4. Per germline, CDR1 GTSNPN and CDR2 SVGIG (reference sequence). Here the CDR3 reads CAWSGAGGYNSPLHF. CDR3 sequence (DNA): TGTGCCTGGAGTGGGGCAGGGGGTTATAATTCACCCCTCCACTTT.

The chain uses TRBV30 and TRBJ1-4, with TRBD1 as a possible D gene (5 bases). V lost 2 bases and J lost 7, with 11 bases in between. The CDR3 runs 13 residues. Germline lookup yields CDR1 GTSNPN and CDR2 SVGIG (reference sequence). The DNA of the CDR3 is TGTGCCTGGAGTCGACAGCTCGGTGAAAAACTGTTTTTT. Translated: CAWSRQLGEKLFF. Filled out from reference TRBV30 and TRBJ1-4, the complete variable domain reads SQTIHQWPATLVQPVGSPLSLECTVEGTSNPNLYWYRQAAGRGLQLLFYSVGIGQISSEVPQNLSASRPQDRQFILSSKKLLLSDSGFYLCAWSRQLGEKLFFGSGTQLSVL.

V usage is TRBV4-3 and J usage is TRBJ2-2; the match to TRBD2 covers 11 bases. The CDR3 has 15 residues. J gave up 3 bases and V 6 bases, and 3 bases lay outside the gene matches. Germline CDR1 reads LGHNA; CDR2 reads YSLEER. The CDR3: CASSLAGGYTGELFF. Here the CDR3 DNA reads TGCGCCAGCAGTCTAGCGGGGGGTTACACCGGGGAGCTGTTTTTT.

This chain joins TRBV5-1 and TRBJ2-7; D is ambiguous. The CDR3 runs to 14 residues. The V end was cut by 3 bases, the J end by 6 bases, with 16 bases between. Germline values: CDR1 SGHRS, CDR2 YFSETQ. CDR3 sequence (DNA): TGCGCCAGCAGCTCTCTTGGCGGCCCTACCGAGCAGTACTTC. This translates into CASSSLGGPTEQYF.

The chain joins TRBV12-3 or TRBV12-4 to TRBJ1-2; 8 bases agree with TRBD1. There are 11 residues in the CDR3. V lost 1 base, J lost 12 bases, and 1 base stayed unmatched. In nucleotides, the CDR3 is TGTGCCAGCAGTTTAGGACAGGGGCACACCTTC. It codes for CASSLGQGHTF.

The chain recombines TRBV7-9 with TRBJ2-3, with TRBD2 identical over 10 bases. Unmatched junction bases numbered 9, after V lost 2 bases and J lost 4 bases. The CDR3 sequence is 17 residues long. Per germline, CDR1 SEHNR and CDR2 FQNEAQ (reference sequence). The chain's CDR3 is CASSLLLAGWGPDTQYF. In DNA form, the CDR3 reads TGTGCCAGCAGCTTATTACTAGCGGGGTGGGGCCCAGATACGCAGTATTTT.

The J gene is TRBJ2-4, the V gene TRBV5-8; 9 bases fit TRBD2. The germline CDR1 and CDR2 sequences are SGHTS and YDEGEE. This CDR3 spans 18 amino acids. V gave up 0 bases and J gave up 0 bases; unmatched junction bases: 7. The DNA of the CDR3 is TGTGCCAGCAGCTTGGCACTAGCGGGCAAGAAAGCCAAAAACATTCAGTACTTC. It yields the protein CASSLALAGKKAKNIQYF. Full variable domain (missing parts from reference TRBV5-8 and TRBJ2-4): EAGVTQSPTHLIKTRGQQATLRCSPISGHTSVYWYQQALGLGLQFLLWYDEGEERNRGNFPPRFSGRQFPNYSSELNVNALELEDSALYLCASSLALAGKKAKNIQYFGAGTRLSVL.

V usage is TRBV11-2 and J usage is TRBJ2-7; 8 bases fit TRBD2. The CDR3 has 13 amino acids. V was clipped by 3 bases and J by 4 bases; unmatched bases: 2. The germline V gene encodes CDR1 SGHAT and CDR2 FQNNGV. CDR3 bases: TGTGCCAGCAGCTTCGAGCGGGGGTACGAGCAGTACTTC. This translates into CASSFERGYEQYF. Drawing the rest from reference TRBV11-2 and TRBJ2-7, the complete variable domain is EAGVAQSPRYKIIEKRQSVAFWCNPISGHATLYWYQQILGQGPKLLIQFQNNGVVDDSQLPKDRFSAERLKGVDSTLKIQPAKLEDSAVYLCASSFERGYEQYFGPGTRLTVT.